This passage covers 32 T cell receptor beta chains from one sample sequenced in a study of identical twins' blood T cells. TCRdb recomputed calls from the 5' RACE reads with MiXCR, one row per CDR3 protein. The sample contains about 370,000 distinct CDR3 sequences, 25% to 35% of which appear only once. The specimen sequenced was PBMCs. The receptors come from a woman aged 18-49 years in good health.

The chain recombines TRBV5-1 with TRBJ2-7; possibly TRBD1 or TRBD2 for D (5 bases each). The CDR3 has 15 amino acids. Trimming took off 9 bases at V and 2 bases at J, with 21 bases between the two ends. In germline, CDR1 is SGHRS, CDR2 YFSETQ. The CDR3 DNA follows: TGCGCCACCACCCCCGGGACCGCAAATGCCTACGAGCAGTACTTC. It specifies CATTPGTANAYEQYF.

This clonotype occurred once. The junction shows a germline mismatch at one end, possibly a read error. The V gene is TRBV6-1, the J gene TRBJ1-1, with TRBD1 matching 7 bases. The germline gives CDR1 MNHNS, CDR2 SASEGT. The CDR3 has 14 amino acids. The CDR3 here is CTSSFGTANTEAFF. The CDR3 bases are TGTACCAGCAGCTTCGGGACAGCGAACACTGAAGCTTTCTTT.

This clonotype was counted a few times. Just one base apart from a much larger clone, this may be a read error. This chain uses TRBV2 with TRBJ1-1; the D gene is possibly TRBD1 (5 bases). The CDR3 loop spans 12 amino acids. From germline, CDR1 is SNHLY and CDR2 FYNNEI. CDR3 region: CTSSGQNTEAFF. The CDR3 DNA is TGTACCAGCAGTGGACAGAACACTGAAGCTTTCTTT.

The chain has TRBV7-9 and TRBJ1-3, with D hard to call. CDR1 SEHNR and CDR2 FQNEAQ come from the germline V gene (reference sequence). Trimming took 5 bases from V and 0 from J, leaving 14 bases between them. The CDR3 extends over 16 amino acids. The CDR3 region is CASSAGPTDSGNTIYF. Written as DNA, the CDR3 is TGTGCCAGCAGCGCCGGCCCCACAGACTCTGGAAACACCATATATTTT.

In its sample, this clonotype was seen a few times. This chain joins TRBV12-3 or TRBV12-4 and TRBJ2-7, with D perhaps given as TRBD1 or TRBD2 (5 bases each). V dropped 0 bases and J dropped 6 bases, with 12 bases sitting between them. The CDR3 sequence is 14 residues long. CDR3 in amino acids: CASSLAGDLREQYF. In DNA, the CDR3 is TGTGCCAGCAGTTTAGCCGGGGACCTACGCGAGCAGTACTTC.

The CDR3 DNA is TGCGCCAGCAGCTTGGGGGCCGGACAGAGCACAGATACGCAGTATTTT. Translation: CASSLGAGQSTDTQYF. The chain combines TRBV5-1 with TRBJ2-3, with D possibly TRBD1 on 6 matching bases. CDR3 length equals 16 residues. Per germline, CDR1 SGHRS and CDR2 YFSETQ. Trimming took 0 bases from V and 0 from J, leaving 11 bases between them.

This clonotype was detected many times. The chain is built from TRBV29-1 and TRBJ1-2, with 8 bases aligning to TRBD1. The CDR3 is made up of 14 amino acids. Germline V gene sequence: CDR1 SQVTM, CDR2 ANQGSEA. Germline trimming cut 4 bases from V and 3 bases from J; bases unmatched to any gene: 7. The CDR3 sequence: CSVGGTGGYYGYTF. The CDR3 DNA follows: TGCAGCGTTGGCGGGACAGGAGGTTACTATGGCTACACCTTC.

This clonotype was seen more than once but under ten times. The chain has TRBV29-1 and TRBJ2-5; D gene ambiguous. Germline V gene lookup returns CDR1 SQVTM and CDR2 ANQGSEA. Between the trimmed V and J ends, which lost 5 bases and 5 bases, there was a span of 15 bases. CDR3 size: 13 residues. The CDR3 DNA reads as TGCAGCGTTTTACAGACTCTAACGGAGACCCAGTACTTC. This codes for CSVLQTLTETQYF. Complete variable domain (other parts from reference TRBV29-1 and TRBJ2-5): SAVISQKPSRDICQRGTSLTIQCQVDSQVTMMFWYRQQPGQSLTLIATANQGSEATYESGFVIDKFPISRPNLTFSTLTVSNMSPEDSSIYLCSVLQTLTETQYFGPGTRLLVL.

The chain combines TRBV28 with TRBJ1-5; no clear D gene. Germline V gives CDR1 MDHEN, CDR2 SYDVKM. Trimming took 3 bases from V and 6 from J, leaving 15 bases between them. This CDR3 is built from 15 residues. The CDR3 DNA sequence: TGTGCCAGCAGTTTTAATTTTCGTCCGACTCAGCCCCAGCATTTT. Protein product: CASSFNFRPTQPQHF.

The V call is TRBV10-3, the J call TRBJ2-7; TRBD2 aligns across 12 bases. The CDR3 runs 15 residues. Germline CDR1 reads ENHRY; CDR2 reads SYGVKD. The trim removed 2 bases at V and 3 bases at J, leaving 2 bases unmatched. The CDR3 is CAISEATSGSYEQYF. The CDR3 DNA sequence: TGTGCCATCAGTGAGGCGACTAGCGGGAGCTACGAGCAGTACTTC.

The rearrangement uses TRBV11-3 and TRBJ1-4, with D maybe TRBD1 (5 bases). From germline, CDR1 is SGHNT and CDR2 YENEEA. Trimming pared 1 base from V and 11 bases from J, leaving 8 bases between. This CDR3 is 12 amino acids long. The CDR3, as DNA: TGTGCCAGCAGCTTAGGAAAGGGGAAACTGTTTTTT. This encodes CASSLGKGKLFF. The full variable domain, completed using reference TRBV11-3 and TRBJ1-4, is EAGVVQSPRYKIIEKKQPVAFWCNPISGHNTLYWYLQNLGQGPELLIRYENEEAVDDSQLPKDRFSAERLKGVDSTLKIQPAELGDSAVYLCASSLGKGKLFFGSGTQLSVL.

This clonotype was seen more than once but under ten times. The J gene is TRBJ2-1, the V gene TRBV11-2; TRBD2 agrees at 15 bases. V lost 4 bases, J lost 6 bases, and 13 bases stayed unmatched. The germline V gene encodes CDR1 SGHAT and CDR2 FQNNGV. This CDR3 has 19 residues. The CDR3 spells CASSSGGTSGRRIGNEQFF. The CDR3 nucleotides read TGTGCCAGCAGCTCCGGAGGGACTAGCGGGAGGCGGATCGGCAATGAGCAGTTCTTC.

This clonotype was picked up a small number of times. Here the CDR3 DNA reads TGCGCCAGCAGCTTGGCCGTAAACAGTCCTGAAGCTTTCTTT. Translation gives CASSLAVNSPEAFF. The chain combines TRBV5-1 with TRBJ1-1, with D unresolved. The CDR3 length is 14 residues. Trimming took off 0 bases at V and 6 bases at J, with 12 bases between the two ends. Germline-derived CDR1 and CDR2 are SGHRS and YFSETQ.

This clonotype was seen more than once but under ten times. This chain joins TRBV5-1 and TRBJ2-1; D might be TRBD1 or TRBD2, each matching 6 bases. There are 17 residues in the CDR3. Trimming left V 4 bases short and J 0 bases short, with 17 bases between. Germline V gene sequence: CDR1 SGHRS, CDR2 YFSETQ. DNA of the CDR3: TGCGCCAGCAGCGGGGGGCCCGGGATTCGCTCCTACAATGAGCAGTTCTTC. This encodes CASSGGPGIRSYNEQFF.

This clonotype appeared a few times. The chain links TRBV6-2 or TRBV6-3 to TRBJ1-5; 7 nucleotides match TRBD1. Trimming cost V 7 bases and J 8 bases; bases outside gene matches: 11. The CDR3 is 14 residues long. Germline CDR1 is MNHEY and CDR2 is SVGEGT. CDR3 protein: CASNTGTDRKPQHF. For the CDR3, the DNA is TGTGCCAGCAATACCGGGACAGACCGAAAGCCCCAGCATTTT.

This clonotype has ten or more counts. The V gene is TRBV3-1, the J gene TRBJ1-1; D is undetermined. This CDR3 region has 13 residues. Germline values: CDR1 LGHDT, CDR2 YNNKEL (reference sequence). V was clipped by 2 bases and J by 5 bases, with 9 bases between them. The CDR3 reads CASSQSPLTEAFF. The CDR3 DNA reads TGTGCCAGCAGCCAAAGCCCACTTACTGAAGCTTTCTTT.

This clonotype was seen many times. This chain uses TRBV6-5 with TRBJ1-4; weak D call: TRBD1 (5 bases). CDR1 is MNHEY and CDR2 is SVGAGI in the germline V gene. V was pared by 2 bases and J by 8 bases, with 12 bases between. CDR3 length: 14 amino acids. The chain's CDR3 is CASSYGTGGEKLFF. The CDR3 DNA reads as TGTGCCAGCAGTTACGGGACGGGAGGGGAAAAACTGTTTTTT.

Only a few counts were recorded for this clonotype. This chain links TRBV20-1 with TRBJ2-7; no firm D call. Germline CDR1 reads DFQATT; CDR2 reads SNEGSKA (reference sequence). Trimming took 0 bases from V and 6 from J, leaving 9 bases between them. CDR3 length: 12 residues. The CDR3 loop reads CSARDLRREQYF. Here the CDR3 DNA reads TGCAGTGCTAGAGACCTACGGCGCGAGCAGTACTTC.

This clonotype was counted a few times. The rearrangement links TRBV6-5 to TRBJ2-2, with 10 bases that match TRBD2. CDR1 and CDR2 (germline): MNHEY, SVGAGI. J was trimmed by 7 bases and V by 5 bases; bases with no gene match: 13. The CDR3 is 17 amino acids. This chain's CDR3 is CASSPTSGLIVVGELFF. CDR3 coding DNA: TGTGCCAGCAGTCCGACTAGCGGGTTAATTGTAGTCGGGGAGCTGTTTTTT.

This clonotype was counted a few times. V gene TRBV6-2 or TRBV6-3 combines with J gene TRBJ2-1; D call uncertain. The CDR3 extends over 14 amino acids. With 5 bases removed from V and 3 bases from J, the gap between germline ends came to 11 bases. The germline gives CDR1 MNHEY, CDR2 SVGEGT. The CDR3 protein is CASSGRSYYNEQFF. The CDR3 region has the DNA TGTGCCAGCAGTGGCCGGAGTTACTACAATGAGCAGTTCTTC.

V usage is TRBV7-9 and J usage is TRBJ2-1, with 12 positions matching TRBD2. J lost 6 bases, V lost 5 bases, and 8 bases had no gene match. CDR1 is SEHNR, CDR2 FQNEAQ, per germline (reference sequence). The CDR3 is 16 amino acids. The CDR3 DNA reads as TGTGCCAGCAGCCCGGGACTAGCGGGTCCGTTCAATGAGCAGTTCTTC. Its translation: CASSPGLAGPFNEQFF.

The chain recombines TRBV20-1 with TRBJ1-5, with D perhaps matching TRBD1 (6 bases). Trimming took 4 bases from V and 4 from J, leaving 17 bases between them. The CDR3 loop spans 15 amino acids. Per germline, CDR1 DFQATT and CDR2 SNEGSKA (reference sequence). The CDR3 region is CSAKGLGHPNQPQHF. Here the CDR3 DNA reads TGCAGTGCTAAAGGGTTGGGACACCCAAATCAGCCCCAGCATTTT.

The chain links TRBV10-3 to TRBJ2-7; no reliable D call. V gave up 4 bases and J gave up 2 bases, with 9 bases separating them. The germline gives CDR1 ENHRY, CDR2 SYGVKD. CDR3 length: 13 amino acids. The CDR3 sequence: CAISANAAYEQYF. DNA for the CDR3: TGTGCCATCAGTGCCAACGCGGCCTACGAGCAGTACTTC.

The V call is TRBV20-1, the J call TRBJ1-5; D is undetermined. From germline, CDR1 is DFQATT and CDR2 SNEGSKA (reference sequence). The CDR3 length is 14 residues. V was cut by 6 bases and J by 1 base, with 13 bases left in between. The chain's CDR3 is CSAAPQQSNQPQHF. Here the CDR3 DNA reads TGCAGTGCCGCGCCCCAACAGAGCAATCAGCCCCAGCATTTT.

The V and J genes are TRBV18 and TRBJ1-3; possibly TRBD1 for D (5 bases). V lost 8 bases to trimming and J lost 0 bases, with 14 bases between them. The germline gives CDR1 KGHSH, CDR2 LQKENI. CDR3 length equals 15 residues. This chain's CDR3 is CASRPGPVSGNTIYF. The CDR3 DNA sequence: TGTGCCAGCCGACCGGGACCGGTCTCTGGAAACACCATATATTTT.

This chain links TRBV6-6 with TRBJ2-3; 7 bases align to TRBD2. V was clipped by 1 base and J by 4 bases; unmatched bases: 5. The CDR3 has 15 amino acids. Germline loops: CDR1 MNHNY, CDR2 SVGAGI (reference sequence). The chain's CDR3 is CASSYFAGEPDTQYF. CDR3 nucleotides: TGTGCCAGCAGTTACTTTGCGGGAGAACCAGATACGCAGTATTTT.

This clonotype was seen at least ten times. One end of the junction fails to match germline, which may point to a read error. The CDR3 protein is CASSYSNLASF. Written as DNA, the CDR3 is TGTGCCAGCAGTTACTCGAATTTGGCCTCCTTT. The chain couples TRBV6-2 or TRBV6-3 to TRBJ1-1; D unresolved. Germline V lookup: CDR1 MNHEY, CDR2 SVGEGT. CDR3 length: 11 residues.

The sample holds many counts of this clonotype. The chain is built from TRBV6-2 or TRBV6-3 and TRBJ2-1, with 14 bases identical to TRBD2. V lost 4 bases and J lost 9; bases outside the gene matches: 2. The germline V gene has CDR1 MNHEY and CDR2 SVGEGT. This CDR3 contains 14 residues. CDR3 amino acids: CASSSTSGRAEQFF. As DNA, the CDR3 is TGTGCCAGCAGTTCGACTAGCGGGAGGGCTGAGCAGTTCTTC.

The chain couples TRBV7-2 to TRBJ1-4; D may be TRBD1 (5 bases). Germline CDR1 reads SGHTA; CDR2 reads FQGNSA. The CDR3 is made up of 15 amino acids. Trimming removed 1 base from V and 5 bases from J, with 11 bases in between. The CDR3 bases are TGTGCCAGCAGCTTAGTCCCGGGGCGAAATGAAAAACTGTTTTTT. This codes for CASSLVPGRNEKLFF.

The chain couples TRBV20-1 to TRBJ2-3, with D tentatively TRBD1 (5 bases). CDR3 length equals 13 residues. V was trimmed by 5 bases and J by 5 bases, leaving 14 bases between them. Germline V CDR1 and CDR2: DFQATT, SNEGSKA (reference sequence). CDR3 protein: CSASWGFEDTQYF. CDR3 in DNA: TGCAGTGCTTCGTGGGGCTTTGAAGATACGCAGTATTTT.

This clonotype was counted only a few times. The chain employs TRBV7-2 and TRBJ1-5; D is ambiguous. The germline V gene encodes CDR1 SGHTA and CDR2 FQGNSA. With 5 bases removed from V and 5 bases from J, the gap between germline ends came to 10 bases. The CDR3 runs to 13 residues. CDR3 sequence reads: CASSQRTYQPQHF. The CDR3, as DNA: TGTGCCAGCAGCCAACGAACTTATCAGCCCCAGCATTTT.

This clonotype was counted many times. This rearrangement joins TRBV7-8 to TRBJ1-5; D is unclear. This CDR3 is 17 amino acids long. The germline V gene has CDR1 SGHVS and CDR2 FQNEAQ. Trimming shortened V by 5 bases and J by 3 bases, and 20 bases separated the two germline ends. The CDR3 spells CASSQIGGGGFNQPQHF. The CDR3 bases are TGTGCCAGCAGCCAGATCGGTGGTGGCGGATTCAATCAGCCCCAGCATTTT.